A single sample is the source of the 10 T cell receptor beta chains below, sequenced in a study of cytomegalovirus exposure and HLA in healthy donors. Vbeta (60) and Jbeta (13) primers were used in the PCR. Only in-frame clones appear in the TCRdb table, and some are missing; sequencing was by immunoSEQ multiplex PCR. The sample holds around 130,000 clones, around 8.5% seen once. Sample: PBMCs. The receptors were gathered from a man in his forties in good health and CMV-seronegative.

The table lists this clone with a few counts. The chain links TRBV6-1 to TRBJ1-4; the D gene is possibly TRBD1 (5 bases). V lost 1 base to trimming and J lost 8 bases, with 11 bases between them. Per the germline V gene, CDR1 is MNHNS and CDR2 is SASEGT. CDR3 length equals 14 residues. The CDR3 region is CASSEVRGREKLFF. As DNA, the CDR3 is TGTGCCAGCAGTGAAGTAAGGGGCAGGGAAAAACTGTTTTTT.

A few counts support this clone. CDR3 protein: CASSSWTPQPYF. For the CDR3, the DNA is TGTGCCAGCAGCTCCTGGACACCTCAGCCGTATTTT. The J gene is TRBJ2-3, the V gene TRBV7-9; perhaps TRBD1 as D (5 bases). The CDR3 has 12 amino acids. CDR1 and CDR2 (germline): SEHNR, FQNEAQ (reference sequence). V lost 4 bases and J lost 14, with 16 bases in between.

The chain carries TRBV4-1 and TRBJ2-2; 11 bases align to TRBD2. The V segment lost 9 bases and the J segment 2 bases; nucleotides outside the gene matches: 2. From germline, CDR1 is MGHRA and CDR2 YSYEKL. The CDR3 runs to 14 residues. This CDR3 reads CASTSGGNTGELFF. The CDR3 coding sequence is TGCGCCAGTACTAGCGGGGGAAACACCGGGGAGCTGTTTTTT.

The sample holds a few counts of this clone. The chain uses TRBV7-3 and TRBJ2-2; no definite D call. V was cut by 5 bases and J by 1 base, with 8 bases left in between. In germline, CDR1 is SGHTA, CDR2 FQGTGA. The CDR3 runs to 14 residues. The CDR3: CASSPNMNTGELFF. As DNA, the CDR3 is TGTGCCAGCAGCCCCAACATGAACACCGGGGAGCTGTTTTTT.

V and J are TRBV15 and TRBJ1-2; D is possibly TRBD1 (6 bases). The V and J ends lost 3 bases and 4 bases respectively, with 18 bases between them. In germline, CDR1 is LNHNV, CDR2 YYDKDF (reference sequence). The CDR3 is made up of 16 amino acids. For the CDR3, the DNA is TGTGCCACCAGCAGTTCAACAGGGAAGGTCGTCTATGGCTACACCTTC. Protein sequence: CATSSSTGKVVYGYTF.

The chain uses TRBV30 and TRBJ2-6; tentatively, D is TRBD1 (5 bases). The V gene lost 8 bases and the J gene lost 0 bases, with 17 bases spanning the gap. The CDR3 totals 16 residues. Germline V gene sequence: CDR1 GTSNPN, CDR2 SVGIG (reference sequence). The CDR3 reads CARQQDESSGANVLTF. DNA of the CDR3: TGTGCCCGCCAACAGGATGAGAGCTCTGGGGCCAACGTCCTGACTTTC.

The V and J genes are TRBV10-3 and TRBJ2-1; D gene unclear. CDR3 length equals 16 residues. The germline V and J ends were trimmed by 3 bases and 0 bases, with 12 bases remaining between them. Germline V gene data show CDR1 as ENHRY and CDR2 as SYGVKD. CDR3 amino acids: CAISDPPSGSYNEQFF. CDR3 bases: TGTGCCATCAGTGACCCCCCTTCCGGCTCCTACAATGAGCAGTTCTTC.

This clone was counted between two and nine times. This chain joins TRBV19 and TRBJ2-3; TRBD2 matches at 8 bases. The CDR3 contains 14 residues. Germline CDR1 is LNHDA and CDR2 is SQIVND (reference sequence). Unmatched junction bases numbered 5, after V lost 4 bases and J lost 5 bases. The CDR3 DNA follows: TGTGCCAGTAGTACCCGGGGGGGTATAGATACGCAGTATTTT. The encoded protein is CASSTRGGIDTQYF.

The chain is built from TRBV11-2 and TRBJ2-3; tentatively, D is TRBD1 (6 bases). CDR3 length: 16 amino acids. V lost 4 bases, J lost 0 bases, and 14 bases lay in between. Germline V lookup: CDR1 SGHAT, CDR2 FQNNGV. CDR3 nucleotides: TGTGCCAGCAGCTACAGGGAACCCTCTAGCACAGATACGCAGTATTTT. It codes for CASSYREPSSTDTQYF.

The table lists this clone with a few counts. The V gene is TRBV2, the J gene TRBJ1-4; 7 bases are shared with TRBD1. CDR1 SNHLY and CDR2 FYNNEI come from the germline V gene. This CDR3 is 15 amino acids long. The V segment lost 3 bases and the J segment 5 bases; nucleotides outside the gene matches: 6. For the CDR3, the DNA is TGTGCCAGCAGTGAGACCGGGACAGTAAATGAAAAACTGTTTTTT. This translates into CASSETGTVNEKLFF.